This is a list of T cell receptor beta chains from one sample in a study of shared clonotypes between healthy human individuals. Produced via immunoSEQ multiplex PCR; TCRdb's table is partial and in-frame only. The sample includes around 1.5 million clones, approximately 98% seen only once; the top ten take roughly 0.45%. What was sequenced was naive CD4+ T cells sorted from blood. These receptors came from a man in his thirties or forties in good health. Both conserved end residues are part of each CDR3. A D gene is named only where the DNA matches it firmly.

V gene,D gene,J gene,CDR3 DNA,CDR3 protein
TRBV9,NA,TRBJ2-7,TGTGCCAGCACCTGGGACCCCCAAGGGTACGAGCAGTACTTC,CASTWDPQGYEQYF
TRBV5-4,NA,TRBJ2-2,TGTGCCAGCAGCTTGGTTGGCTCCTACACCGGGGAGCTGTTTTTT,CASSLVGSYTGELFF
TRBV30,TRBD1,TRBJ2-5,TGTGCCTGGACGGGACAGGTCCAAGAGACCCAGTACTTC,CAWTGQVQETQYF
TRBV7-9,NA,TRBJ1-5,TGTGCCAGCAGCTTAGGCCAGCAGGGGAATCAGCCCCAGCATTTT,CASSLGQQGNQPQHF
TRBV19,NA,TRBJ2-4,TGTGCCAGTAGTAGGGGTAGGAGCATTCAGTACTTC,CASSRGRSIQYF
TRBV29-1,TRBD1,TRBJ2-1,TGCAGCGTTGGGGGGCTTGGGACAGTCCGCTACAATGAGCAGTTCTTC,CSVGGLGTVRYNEQFF
TRBV7-2,TRBD2,TRBJ2-3,TGTGCCAGCAGCCCGGGACTAGCGGGTACCCCCACAGATACGCAGTATTTT,CASSPGLAGTPTDTQYF
TRBV18,TRBD1,TRBJ1-3,TGTGCCAGCTCACGACAGGGACCCTCCCGAGGGGGTGGAAACACCATATATTTT,CASSRQGPSRGGGNTIYF
TRBV15,NA,TRBJ2-5,TGTGCCACCAGCAGAGCACCCGGGGAGACCCAGTACTTC,CATSRAPGETQYF
TRBV6-1,NA,TRBJ1-2,TGTGCCAGCCAAGCCCAGGGAATTCCCCATGGCTACACCTTC,CASQAQGIPHGYTF
TRBV5-1,TRBD1,TRBJ1-1,TGCGCCAGCAGCTTGGACAGGGGTCCCACTGAAGCTTTCTTT,CASSLDRGPTEAFF